The next 31 T cell receptor beta chains were all read from a single sample in a study of blood T cells in healthy people across ages. Through a sample-barcoded 5' primer and a J-beta primer mix, a second PCR was run for 7 to 11 cycles. One entry per CDR3 protein results from TCRdb running MiXCR on the 5' RACE reads. The sample contains approximately 1,700,000 distinct CDR3 sequences, about two fifths of which appear only once. The sample comprised blood. These receptor sequences come from a human donor in good health.

V is TRBV7-9 and J is TRBJ1-2; 7 bases line up with TRBD1. J was trimmed by 10 bases and V by 4 bases; bases with no gene match: 12. CDR1 is SEHNR, CDR2 FQNEAQ, per germline (reference sequence). The CDR3 contains 14 residues. The CDR3 is CASSSNRDRLVYTF. CDR3 DNA: TGTGCCAGCAGCTCGAACCGGGACAGACTCGTCTACACCTTC.

This chain links TRBV2 with TRBJ2-3, with D perhaps TRBD1 (6 bases). The length of the CDR3 is 10 residues. Per germline, CDR1 SNHLY and CDR2 FYNNEI. The ends were cut back, 6 bases at V and 10 bases at J, with 8 bases in the middle. CDR3 DNA sequence: TGTGCCAGCAGGGGACATTCGCAGTATTTT. Translation: CASRGHSQYF.

This chain links TRBV4-3 with TRBJ2-7, with D possibly called TRBD1 or TRBD2 (5 bases each). Germline CDR1 reads LGHNA; CDR2 reads YSLEER. Trimming left V 11 bases short and J 1 base short, with 18 bases between. CDR3 length: 14 residues. The CDR3 DNA reads TGCGCCTCCGGGGCGACTCAGGGTTCCTACGAGCAGTACTTC. Amino acid sequence: CASGATQGSYEQYF.

The chain is built from TRBV7-9 and TRBJ1-5; D gene ambiguous. CDR1 and CDR2 from the germline V gene are SEHNR and FQNEAQ (reference sequence). This CDR3 has 14 residues. Trimming removed 5 bases at V and 6 bases at J, with 14 bases between. CDR3 DNA sequence: TGTGCCAGCAGCCCGTCACCCGAGGGTCAGCCCCAGCATTTT. Its translation: CASSPSPEGQPQHF.

V and J are TRBV10-3 and TRBJ1-4; possible D gene TRBD1, 6 bases. Germline lookup yields CDR1 ENHRY and CDR2 SYGVKD. The V end lost 2 bases, the J end lost 5 bases, and 9 bases lay between the germline ends. The CDR3 has 14 residues. The CDR3 here is CAISEQGPNEKLFF. CDR3 sequence (DNA): TGTGCCATCAGTGAGCAGGGGCCAAATGAAAAACTGTTTTTT.

The rearrangement joins TRBV7-9 to TRBJ2-7; 9 bases are shared with TRBD1. Trimming cost V 5 bases and J 6 bases; bases outside gene matches: 11. The CDR3 is 15 amino acids. From germline, CDR1 is SEHNR and CDR2 FQNEAQ (reference sequence). The CDR3 protein is CASSHGTGIMGEQYF. The DNA of the CDR3 is TGTGCCAGCAGCCACGGGACAGGGATTATGGGCGAGCAGTACTTC.

This clonotype was observed a handful of times. V gene TRBV12-3 or TRBV12-4 combines with J gene TRBJ2-3; 7 bases align to TRBD1. The junction had 5 bases not matched to a gene; V was cut back by 7 bases and J by 7 bases. The CDR3 is 12 amino acids. CDR3 protein: CASTQQGNTQYF. CDR3 DNA: TGTGCCAGCACCCAACAGGGGAATACGCAGTATTTT.

This chain uses TRBV4-3 with TRBJ1-2; unclear D gene. Germline values: CDR1 LGHNA, CDR2 YSLEER. The CDR3 runs 15 residues. Between the trimmed V and J ends, which lost 0 bases and 5 bases, there was a span of 13 bases. The CDR3 reads CASSQDWAEEYGYTF. CDR3 sequence (DNA): TGCGCCAGCAGCCAAGATTGGGCAGAAGAATATGGCTACACCTTC.

This clonotype was detected a few times. The V call is TRBV10-3, the J call TRBJ2-3; D possibly matches TRBD1 or TRBD2 (6 bases each). This CDR3 comprises 14 residues. With 2 bases removed from V and 9 bases from J, the gap between germline ends came to 15 bases. Germline CDR1 ENHRY, CDR2 SYGVKD. The CDR3 coding sequence is TGTGCCATCAGTGAGACATCGGGGGCGAGGACGCAGTATTTT. This sequence encodes CAISETSGARTQYF.

Points on this clonotype: A junction boundary mismatches the germline segment, possibly from a read error. V is TRBV10-3 and J is TRBJ2-3, with 11 bases aligning to TRBD2. The germline CDR1 and CDR2 sequences are ENHRY and SYGVKD. The CDR3 is 14 residues long. The CDR3: CAISRLAGTGTQYF. CDR3 in DNA: TGTGCCATCAGTAGACTAGCGGGGACAGGTACGCAGTATTTT.

The chain combines TRBV12-3 or TRBV12-4 with TRBJ1-3; TRBD1 is a possible D gene (6 bases). The CDR3 spans 16 residues. Trimming took off 6 bases at V and 0 bases at J, with 15 bases between the two ends. CDR3 DNA sequence: TGTGCCAGCAGGGCCCACAGGGCCGACTCTGGAAACACCATATATTTT. Its protein is CASRAHRADSGNTIYF.

The chain has TRBV25-1 and TRBJ1-3; D is unresolved. Germline lookup yields CDR1 MGHDK and CDR2 SYGVNS. The CDR3 extends over 16 amino acids. V was clipped by 1 base and J by 2 bases, with 12 bases between them. The CDR3 DNA reads TGTGCCAGCAGTGAATCCGCCGGGGTAGCTGGAAACACCATATATTTT. Amino acid sequence: CASSESAGVAGNTIYF.

The genes are TRBV10-3 and TRBJ1-2, with D maybe TRBD1 (5 bases). Germline V gene data show CDR1 as ENHRY and CDR2 as SYGVKD. V shed 3 bases and J shed 4 bases, with 15 bases lying between them. The CDR3 is made up of 15 amino acids. As DNA, the CDR3 is TGTGCCATCAGTGATCCCCGCAGGGTGGGCTATGGCTACACCTTC. Translated: CAISDPRRVGYGYTF.

The chain couples TRBV30 to TRBJ2-1, with D perhaps assigned TRBD1 or TRBD2 (6 bases each). Per the germline V gene, CDR1 is GTSNPN and CDR2 is SVGIG (reference sequence). The CDR3 contains 16 residues. Trimming shortened V by 2 bases and J by 3 bases, and 17 bases separated the two germline ends. CDR3 sequence reads: CAWSQIRGHVYNEQFF. The CDR3 DNA reads as TGTGCCTGGAGTCAAATCCGGGGGCACGTCTACAATGAGCAGTTCTTC.

V and J are TRBV20-1 and TRBJ1-1; possibly TRBD1 for D (6 bases). Germline CDR1 reads DFQATT; CDR2 reads SNEGSKA (reference sequence). The CDR3 sequence is 14 residues long. V lost 5 bases and J 2 bases, leaving 15 bases between the germline ends. This chain's CDR3 is CSAGLQGVNTEAFF. The DNA for the CDR3 is TGCAGTGCTGGACTACAGGGAGTCAACACTGAAGCTTTCTTT.

This clonotype was seen a few times. V is TRBV4-3 and J is TRBJ2-3, with 10 nucleotides matching TRBD2. Germline V gives CDR1 LGHNA, CDR2 YSLEER. The junction had 11 bases not matched to a gene; V was cut back by 0 bases and J by 5 bases. There are 18 residues in the CDR3. The CDR3 sequence is CASSQDLSGGPPRDTQYF. The CDR3 DNA is TGCGCCAGCAGCCAAGACCTTAGCGGGGGGCCCCCCCGAGATACGCAGTATTTT.

In its sample, this clonotype was seen a few times. CDR3 loop: CASSLTTSGATEQFF. DNA of the CDR3: TGTGCCAGCAGCTTAACGACTAGCGGGGCGACTGAGCAGTTCTTC. The chain uses TRBV7-3 and TRBJ2-1; 11 nucleotides agree with TRBD2. The CDR3 loop spans 15 amino acids. V was pared by 0 bases and J by 9 bases, with 4 bases of the junction left unmatched. Germline CDR1 SGHTA, CDR2 FQGTGA.

This clonotype showed up many times. The chain uses TRBV4-1 and TRBJ2-6; 8 positions agree with TRBD1. V dropped 0 bases and J dropped 2; count of bases not matched to a gene: 3. CDR1 is MGHRA and CDR2 is YSYEKL in the germline V gene. CDR3 length: 17 residues. CDR3 bases: TGCGCCAGCAGCCAAGACAGGGGGCGCGCTGGGGCCAACGTCCTGACTTTC. It is translated as CASSQDRGRAGANVLTF.

This chain uses TRBV11-3 with TRBJ2-5; D is perhaps TRBD1 or TRBD2 (5 bases each). Germline CDR1 is SGHNT and CDR2 is YENEEA. V lost 0 bases to trimming and J lost 3 bases, with 8 bases between them. This CDR3 has 14 amino acids. CDR3: CASSLDGAEETQYF. As DNA, the CDR3 is TGTGCCAGCAGCTTAGACGGGGCAGAAGAGACCCAGTACTTC.

V gene TRBV7-9 combines with J gene TRBJ1-2; TRBD1 matches at 11 bases. V lost 5 bases and J lost 1; bases outside the gene matches: 9. Germline-derived CDR1 and CDR2 are SEHNR and FQNEAQ (reference sequence). This CDR3 has 17 residues. CDR3: CASSGQGALKDNYGYTF. In DNA, the CDR3 is TGTGCCAGCAGCGGACAGGGGGCCTTGAAAGATAACTATGGCTACACCTTC.

Only a few counts were recorded for this clonotype. The rearrangement joins TRBV20-1 to TRBJ1-5; 10 nucleotides align to TRBD1. The germline V gene has CDR1 DFQATT and CDR2 SNEGSKA (reference sequence). The trim removed 0 bases at V and 7 bases at J, leaving 3 bases unmatched. CDR3 size: 14 residues. CDR3 region: CSARETGGYQPQHF. For the CDR3, the DNA is TGCAGTGCTAGAGAGACAGGGGGCTACCAGCCCCAGCATTTT.

V is TRBV4-3 and J is TRBJ2-3, with D possibly being TRBD1 or TRBD2 (5 bases each). Trimming stripped 0 bases from V and 0 bases from J, with 13 bases between. Germline loops: CDR1 LGHNA, CDR2 YSLEER. There are 17 residues in the CDR3. CDR3 in amino acids: CASSQDLVWGSTDTQYF. CDR3 in DNA: TGCGCCAGCAGCCAAGATCTGGTCTGGGGGAGCACAGATACGCAGTATTTT.

The J gene is TRBJ2-7, the V gene TRBV11-2, with 9 bases matching TRBD2. The trim removed 1 base at V and 3 bases at J, leaving 10 bases unmatched. The CDR3 runs to 17 residues. Germline V lookup: CDR1 SGHAT, CDR2 FQNNGV. The DNA of the CDR3 is TGTGCCAGCAGCTTAGTTAGCGGGGGCGCAATAGGCTACGAGCAGTACTTC. This gives the protein CASSLVSGGAIGYEQYF.

This clonotype was picked up a small number of times. The V gene is TRBV9, the J gene TRBJ1-2, with TRBD1 matching over 9 bases. J was trimmed by 6 bases and V by 3 bases; bases with no gene match: 6. The length of the CDR3 is 14 residues. CDR1 and CDR2 from the germline V gene are SGDLS and YYNGEE. The CDR3 bases are TGTGCCAGCAGCGCCACAGGGGGCGGGGATGGCTACACCTTC. Protein: CASSATGGGDGYTF.

This clonotype was detected only a few times. The chain is built from TRBV9 and TRBJ1-2; tentatively, D is TRBD1 (6 bases). V was shortened by 3 bases and J by 1 base, with 19 bases between the two germline ends. CDR1 is SGDLS, CDR2 YYNGEE, per germline. The length of the CDR3 is 17 residues. The CDR3 loop is CASSEGLVDRSNYGYTF. The CDR3 DNA reads TGTGCCAGCAGCGAGGGATTAGTAGACAGGAGTAACTATGGCTACACCTTC.

This sequence joins TRBV12-3 or TRBV12-4 and TRBJ2-5; D is possibly TRBD1 (6 bases). V was cut by 11 bases and J by 1 base, with 35 bases left in between. The CDR3 loop spans 20 amino acids. Written as DNA, the CDR3 is TGTGCCGGCACCGCTTCCGCCTGGGGCACAGGGTATGGAGTCCAAGAGACCCAGTACTTC. This gives the protein CAGTASAWGTGYGVQETQYF.

This clonotype was detected only a few times. J is TRBJ2-5 and V is TRBV4-1; the match to TRBD1 covers 7 bases. The CDR3 is made up of 17 amino acids. Germline assignment: CDR1 MGHRA and CDR2 YSYEKL. V was clipped by 5 bases and J by 0 bases; unmatched bases: 12. This CDR3 reads CASSSSPLQGDQETQYF. DNA for the CDR3: TGCGCCAGCAGCAGCTCGCCACTCCAGGGGGACCAAGAGACCCAGTACTTC.

The chain combines TRBV4-1 with TRBJ1-2, with 10 bases lining up with TRBD1. Germline CDR1 is MGHRA and CDR2 is YSYEKL. Germline trimming cut 2 bases from V and 8 bases from J; bases unmatched to any gene: 11. This CDR3 spans 16 amino acids. CDR3 nucleotides: TGCGCCAGCAGCCAAATTAGCGACAGGGGGCTAAAAGGCTACACCTTC. It translates to CASSQISDRGLKGYTF.

In DNA form, the CDR3 reads TGTGCCAGCAGTTTAAATTACGGGCCTTCTAATGAGCAGTTCTTC. Protein: CASSLNYGPSNEQFF. V is TRBV12-3 or TRBV12-4 and J is TRBJ2-1, with D hard to call. V was clipped by 2 bases and J by 7 bases, with 15 bases between them. The CDR3 has 15 amino acids.

This clonotype was observed at least ten times. The J gene is TRBJ2-7, the V gene TRBV6-5; D call uncertain. V dropped 0 bases and J dropped 9 bases, with 24 bases sitting between them. The V gene's germline CDR1 is MNHEY and CDR2 SVGAGI. The CDR3 length is 17 residues. CDR3 coding DNA: TGTGCCAGCAGTTACTCGAGGACGTGGGGAATTGCCCCCGGGCAGTACTTC. The encoded protein is CASSYSRTWGIAPGQYF.

V is TRBV29-1 and J is TRBJ1-1; D is unclear. V was shortened by 3 bases and J by 0 bases, with 8 bases between the two germline ends. Germline assignment: CDR1 SQVTM and CDR2 ANQGSEA. The CDR3 contains 13 residues. The DNA of the CDR3 is TGCAGCGTTGATTCAGGCATGAACACTGAAGCTTTCTTT. The encoded protein is CSVDSGMNTEAFF.